Sequencing of this T cell receptor beta chain was carried out in a study of T cell clonotyping in hematopoietic cell transplantation. Noted time point: recipient sample about 28 days before transplant, after cytoreduction. Trimming took 5 bases from V and 5 from J; bases not matched to a gene: 14. This CDR3 has 16 residues. Germline V lookup: CDR1 SGHTA, CDR2 FQGNSA. TCRdb's table, derived via immunoSEQ multiplex PCR, lists solely in-frame clones and lacks some. The sample lists roughly 40,000 clones, less than 85% seen once, with less than 3% in the top ten. Sequenced here: peripheral blood mononuclear cells, sampled before stem cell transplant. This sequence joins TRBV7-2 and TRBJ2-7, with 8 bases lining up with TRBD1. The receptor was derived from a man between 60 and 70 years old with acute myeloid leukemia. Some clones in this sample may be carry-over from other donors' samples. CDR3 coding DNA: TGTGCCAGCAGCCGGAATGGTGCGGCAGGGGGCCACGAGCAGTACTTC. Translated, it gives CASSRNGAAGGHEQYF. The full variable domain, with the rest looked up from reference TRBV7-2 and TRBJ2-7, is GAGVSQSPSNKVTEKGKDVELRCDPISGHTALYWYRQSLGQGLEFLIYFQGNSAPDKSGLPSDRFSAERTGGSVSTLTIQRTQQEDSAVYLCASSRNGAAGGHEQYFGPGTRLTVT.